This T cell receptor (beta chain) was sequenced in a study of blood T cell repertoires in COVID-19. In the original processing: Researchers report that nucleated cell counts were estimated from reference gene primer amplification. The data were produced by immunoSEQ multiplex PCR, yet TCRdb's version contains in-frame clones alone and is incomplete. V and J calls and clone size are those listed in that table; D and trimming were worked out from the DNA. This table holds 200,000 to 300,000 clones, approximately 87% found once. V dropped 2 bases and J dropped 8 bases, with 25 bases sitting between them. The CDR3 spans 18 residues. The V gene's germline CDR1 is ENHRY and CDR2 SYGVKD.

This receptor was taken from a woman in her 40s who had recovered from COVID-19. Sequencing input: peripheral blood. This chain links TRBV10-3 with TRBJ2-1; weak D call: TRBD2 (6 bases). CDR3: CAISERRDGSLVRDEQFF. As DNA, the CDR3 is TGTGCCATCAGTGAGAGGAGGGACGGGTCCCTAGTACGCGATGAGCAGTTCTTC.